This T cell receptor beta chain originates from a study of cytomegalovirus exposure and HLA in healthy donors. Germline V gene lookup returns CDR1 LNHNV and CDR2 YYDKDF (reference sequence). Trimming cost V 0 bases and J 5 bases; bases outside gene matches: 4. CDR3 length: 15 amino acids. PCR used 60 Vbeta primers and 13 Jbeta primers. Method: immunoSEQ multiplex PCR; TCRdb's copy keeps in-frame clones and lacks some. The top ten clones hold around 0.2% of a sample with 200,000 to 250,000 clones, around 79% of them seen once. Sample: PBMCs. The sequence came from a girl under 10 years old in good health and CMV-seronegative. This rearrangement joins TRBV15 to TRBJ2-1; the match to TRBD1 covers 7 bases. CDR3 bases: TGTGCCACCAGCAGAGATACAGGGGCCCACAATGAGCAGTTCTTC. Translated, it gives CATSRDTGAHNEQFF.